This note documents a single T cell receptor beta chain sequence. Its binding antigen is unknown. Per-base quality was not reported, and no clone a single base away is much larger than it. Using the immunoSEQ v4 bias-controlled multiplex PCR assay, run blinded to group allocation, TCR-beta CDR3 regions were amplified from genomic DNA. To estimate the quantities of nucleated cells and T cells in each sample, reference gene primers were included together with the TCR-beta primers. Sequencing of the libraries was performed on an Illumina MiSeq with a 100-cycle paired-end protocol. Per the authors' processing: In the immunoSEQ Analyzer software, diversity and richness were calculated, with richness measured by iChao1 and clonality based on Pielou evenness and Shannon diversity on a 0-1 scale where a higher value means less diversity. CDR3 amino acid sequences together with V/J genes were queried against VDJdb for CMV, EBV and influenza A specificities, with confidence 3 and substitution 2 applied. TCR-beta amino acid clonotype overlap between villitis of unknown etiology, infectious villitis and control repertoires was assessed with the Morisita-Horn index. TCRdb carries this immuneACCESS record with in-frame sequences only. Its versions omit some clonotypes, under half of them owing to an unresolved V gene in the studies checked, with the rest unexplained. Clonal size and the V and J genes are those of that table, whereas D and trimming came from the DNA. The sample table records about 5,900 clones; about 77% of these occur just once. The leading ten clones occupy more than 7.5% of the sample.

The sample originates from a study of T cells in placental villitis. Broadly, across the study: The study tested an allograft-versus-infection hypothesis by comparing placental TCR-beta repertoires in villitis of unknown etiology, unaffected controls matched for gestational age, and infectious villitis.

Taken from the germline V gene, the CDR1 and CDR2 loops are SGHTA and FQGNSA. V was cut back by 6 bases and J by 1 base, leaving a gap of 13 bases between them. The CDR3 has 15 amino acids, counting the end cysteine and phenylalanine. CDR3 DNA is the only sequence kept; it has 45 bases, read in frame from the first base. The paper as a whole reports these results and caveats: Bulk tissue sequencing could not distinguish helper, regulatory or cytotoxic T cells, nor maternal versus fetal T cells, and excluded gamma-delta receptors. CMV-specific clone frequencies were higher in infectious CMV cases than in villitis of unknown etiology (roughly 0.012 vs 0.00096), which did not differ from controls. Small amounts of decidua were contained in the paraffin blocks, so some of the captured T cells, especially in controls, may have been decidual rather than villous infiltrates.

The study included five infectious villitis placentae (four with confirmed cytomegalovirus and one with Toxoplasma gondii), and these placentae were not matched to the other groups. In the infectious villitis group, the mothers were found to be younger and to have smaller fetuses, and preterm delivery or intrauterine demise was recorded in a couple of cases. Placentae were collected after delivery and examined grossly and histologically before archival tissue was selected. Five 10-micron scrolls were cut from each FFPE block, and DNA was isolated using the AllPrep DNA/RNA FFPE Tissue kit. NanoDrop was used to check DNA concentration and purity, and a Bioanalyzer was used to assess RNA quality.

The chain joins TRBV7-2 to TRBJ1-5; the D gene is unclear. This sequence was found in a human patient with infectious villitis; the placental T cells may come from both mother and fetus. The sample consisted of placental tissue containing maternal and fetal cells. The DNA sequence reads TGTGCCAGCAGTACCCCTACCCGGAGCAATCAGCCCCAGCATTTT. The translation is CASSTPTRSNQPQHF.